Presented here are 2 T cell receptor beta chains from one specimen sequenced in a study of cytomegalovirus exposure and HLA in healthy donors. It was with 60 Vbeta and 13 Jbeta primers that the PCR ran. Method: immunoSEQ multiplex PCR; TCRdb's copy keeps in-frame clones and lacks some. The clone table shows approximately 75,000 clones, with the ten largest holding approximately 5%. Source material: PBMCs. The receptors come from a man aged 40-50 years in good health and CMV-seronegative.

The CDR3 loop reads CASSLGGSNSPLHF. In DNA, the CDR3 is TGTGCCAGCAGTTTAGGAGGTTCTAATTCACCCCTCCACTTT. This chain joins TRBV27 and TRBJ1-6; no definite D call. V was shortened by 2 bases and J by 6 bases, with 8 bases between the two germline ends. From germline, CDR1 is MNHEY and CDR2 SMNVEV (reference sequence). The CDR3 loop spans 14 amino acids.

The rearrangement links TRBV19 to TRBJ1-6; D is perhaps TRBD1 (6 bases). The germline V and J ends were trimmed by 7 bases and 5 bases, with 15 bases remaining between them. The CDR3 totals 15 residues. Germline CDR1 is LNHDA and CDR2 is SQIVND (reference sequence). The CDR3 DNA reads as TGTGCCAGTACAGACAGGTCGAGGCATAATTCACCCCTCCACTTT. The encoded protein is CASTDRSRHNSPLHF.